This T cell receptor (beta chain) was retrieved from a study of cytomegalovirus exposure and HLA in healthy donors. With respect to this clone: Its antigen is unidentified.

Findings and caveats of the study: Earlier analysis yielded a pattern in which most TCR beta V segments were productive about 90% or about 30% of the time. Reports described diagnosis of cytomegalovirus status by the classifier as highly specific and sensitive.

The length of the CDR3 is 15 residues. J was trimmed by 2 bases and V by 5 bases; bases with no gene match: 6. Germline CDR1 is KGHSH and CDR2 is LQKENI. The PCR was carried out with 60 Vbeta primers and 13 Jbeta primers. Assay: immunoSEQ multiplex PCR; the TCRdb copy retains only in-frame clones and omits some. The sample has under 200,000 clones, 65% to 70% seen once; the top ten hold around 4%. The rearrangement uses TRBV18 and TRBJ2-1; 7 bases are shared with TRBD1. Sequenced input: PBMCs. This receptor was taken from a woman aged 18-29 years in good health and CMV-seropositive. CDR3 sequence: CASSSRQGTYNEQFF. DNA of the CDR3: TGTGCCAGCTCATCTAGACAGGGCACCTACAATGAGCAGTTCTTC.